This T cell receptor beta chain was profiled in a study of blood T cell repertoires in COVID-19. Germline loops: CDR1 SGHAT, CDR2 FQNNGV. There are 14 residues in the CDR3. Trimming shortened V by 7 bases and J by 2 bases, and 15 bases separated the two germline ends. The table came from immunoSEQ multiplex PCR; TCRdb's copy has only in-frame clones and leaves some out. This sample yields 150,000 to 200,000 clones, of which approximately 89% are seen a single time; roughly 2.4% belongs to the top ten. The chain links TRBV11-2 to TRBJ2-7; D is ambiguous. Sequenced: PBMCs or T cells enriched from blood (not recorded which). The receptor was derived from a woman aged 40 to 49 with acute COVID-19. CDR3 in DNA: TGTGCCAGCAAAGGCGGATTGGCCCCCTACGAGCAGTACTTC. Its protein product is CASKGGLAPYEQYF.